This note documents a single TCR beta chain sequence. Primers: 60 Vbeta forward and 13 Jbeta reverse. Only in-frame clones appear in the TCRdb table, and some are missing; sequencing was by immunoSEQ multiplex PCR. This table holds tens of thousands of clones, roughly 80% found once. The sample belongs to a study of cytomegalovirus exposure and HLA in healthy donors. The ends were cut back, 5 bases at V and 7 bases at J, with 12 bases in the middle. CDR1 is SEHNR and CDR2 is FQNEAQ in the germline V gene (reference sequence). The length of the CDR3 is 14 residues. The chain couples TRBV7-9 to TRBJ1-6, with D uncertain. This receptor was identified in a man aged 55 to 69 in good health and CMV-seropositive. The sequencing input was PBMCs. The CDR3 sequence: CASSGDGGNSPLHF. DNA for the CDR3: TGTGCCAGCAGCGGAGACGGAGGGAATTCACCCCTCCACTTT.